This T cell receptor beta chain was sequenced for a study of blood T cell repertoires in COVID-19. Study in general: From T cells, B-cell-depleted T cells, or PBMCs came the material, which was cDNA or gDNA.

Per the study methods: Cell counts per sample came from amplifying reference gene primers. The repertoire was sequenced with immunoSEQ multiplex PCR; TCRdb's copy has only in-frame clones and lacks some. V and J calls and clone size are as listed in that table; D and trimming were resolved from the DNA. In the table there are about 310,000 clones, 75% to 90% of which are singletons. V lost 4 bases to trimming and J lost 5 bases; unmatched junction nucleotides: 5. CDR1 is SNHLY and CDR2 is FYNNEI in the germline V gene. This CDR3 has 15 amino acids. The TCR comes from a woman under 40 with COVID-19, enrolled during active disease. The sequencing sample was made of peripheral blood. The V gene is TRBV2, the J gene TRBJ2-3, with 11 bases aligning to TRBD2. The CDR3 bases are TGTGCCAGCAGTGTGACTAGCGGGAAGGTAGATACGCAGTATTTT. Residues: CASSVTSGKVDTQYF.